This T cell receptor (beta chain) stems from a study of identical twins. Study outcomes and limitations: Whereas memory repertoires showed no such difference, abundant cord blood beta clonotypes carried fewer insertions. With beta out-of-frame sequences, excess sharing by twins was weaker.

TCRdb reprocessed the 5' RACE reads via MiXCR and lists one record per CDR3 protein. The sample lists fewer than 250,000 distinct CDR3 sequences, around 8.1% occurring once. This clonotype was counted ten times or more. Its antigen is unknown. The germline CDR1 and CDR2 sequences are KGHSY and FQNENV. V was shortened by 0 bases and J by 3 bases, with 5 bases between the two germline ends. The CDR3 has 13 amino acids. Healthy Caucasian individuals made up all the donors. These data were also filed under a second study, of yellow fever vaccine responses in identical twins.

This receptor was obtained from a woman younger than 30 in good health. The sequencing sample was made of memory (CD45RO+) T cells sorted from blood. The rearrangement joins TRBV16 to TRBJ1-2; D not certain. As DNA, the CDR3 is TGTGCCAGCAGCCAATCGAGATACTATGGCTACACCTTC. Its translation is CASSQSRYYGYTF.